A single sample is the source of the 10 T cell receptor beta chains below, sequenced in a study of human T cells and chemical hapten exposure. The sample's time point: pre-sensitization, week 0. Treatment noted: therapeutic diphenylcyclopropenone sensitization with weekly scalp DPC. One entry per CDR3 protein, called by TCRdb with MiXCR from the RACE reads. This sample has about 80,000 distinct CDR3 sequences, with 12% to 15% found just once. The source material was whole blood, sampled in connection with sensitization to the hapten diphenylcyclopropenone (DPC). The receptors were gathered from a woman in her fifties or sixties with alopecia areata. Some clones in this sample may be carry-over from other donors' samples.

The rearrangement links TRBV4-1 to TRBJ2-1; 13 nucleotides agree with TRBD2. The CDR3 runs to 15 residues. Germline CDR1 MGHRA, CDR2 YSYEKL. Trimming removed 0 bases from V and 9 bases from J; junction bases left unmatched: 2. The CDR3 sequence is CASSQEGLAGIEQFF. The CDR3, as DNA: TGCGCCAGCAGCCAAGAGGGACTAGCGGGAATTGAGCAGTTCTTC.

In its sample, this clonotype was seen a few times. The chain uses TRBV29-1 and TRBJ2-5, with D tentatively TRBD1 or TRBD2 (6 bases each). The CDR3 has 13 amino acids. Germline V gene sequence: CDR1 SQVTM, CDR2 ANQGSEA. The V end lost 6 bases, the J end lost 5 bases, and 16 bases lay between the germline ends. CDR3 nucleotide sequence: TGCAGCGTACGCAGGGGAGGAAGCGAGACCCAGTACTTC. It translates to CSVRRGGSETQYF.

This clonotype was picked up many times. The chain combines TRBV28 with TRBJ2-1, with D possibly TRBD2 on 5 matching bases. V shed 5 bases and J shed 0 bases, with 20 bases lying between them. This CDR3 spans 18 amino acids. Germline CDR1 and CDR2: MDHEN and SYDVKM. The chain's CDR3 is CASSNLPHWELSYNEQFF. As DNA, the CDR3 is TGTGCCAGCAGTAACCTGCCCCACTGGGAGCTCTCCTACAATGAGCAGTTCTTC.

The chain joins TRBV11-2 to TRBJ1-4; 9 bases fit TRBD1. Losses at the gene ends were 5 bases for V and 8 bases for J; bases not matched to a gene: 15. The CDR3 sequence is 17 residues long. Germline CDR1 reads SGHAT; CDR2 reads FQNNGV. The CDR3 DNA follows: TGTGCCAGCAGCGGAGGATTACCGGGACAGGGAAACGAAAAACTGTTTTTT. This translates into CASSGGLPGQGNEKLFF. The variable domain in full, with the rest retrieved from reference TRBV11-2 and TRBJ1-4, is EAGVAQSPRYKIIEKRQSVAFWCNPISGHATLYWYQQILGQGPKLLIQFQNNGVVDDSQLPKDRFSAERLKGVDSTLKIQPAKLEDSAVYLCASSGGLPGQGNEKLFFGSGTQLSVL.

This chain links TRBV15 with TRBJ2-7, with 7 bases fitting TRBD2. The CDR3 consists of 11 residues. The germline gives CDR1 LNHNV, CDR2 YYDKDF (reference sequence). The trim removed 6 bases at V and 6 bases at J, leaving 2 bases unmatched. CDR3 nucleotide sequence: TGTGCCACCAGTGGGGGGGTCGAGCAGTACTTC. This codes for CATSGGVEQYF.

The chain employs TRBV18 and TRBJ1-5; maybe TRBD1 (6 bases). The CDR3 totals 17 residues. Trimming cost V 3 bases and J 4 bases, with 19 bases left between them. Looked up from germline, CDR1 is KGHSH and CDR2 is LQKENI. CDR3 protein: CASSPTTLRGQNQPQHF. Written as DNA, the CDR3 is TGTGCCAGCTCACCTACCACCTTAAGGGGACAAAATCAGCCCCAGCATTTT.

This clonotype was counted a few times. The chain is built from TRBV25-1 and TRBJ2-3; the D call may be TRBD1 or TRBD2 (6 bases each). The CDR3 length is 15 residues. Trimming cost V 6 bases and J 4 bases, with 17 bases left between them. CDR1 is MGHDK, CDR2 SYGVNS, per germline. The CDR3 here is CASRGTRGHADTQYF. CDR3 DNA: TGTGCCAGCAGAGGGACACGGGGGCACGCAGATACGCAGTATTTT.

This chain connects TRBV7-8 to TRBJ2-3, with a tentative D call TRBD2 (7 bases). Germline assignment: CDR1 SGHVS and CDR2 FQNEAQ. This CDR3 contains 17 residues. V was trimmed by 4 bases and J by 1 base, leaving 18 bases between them. The chain's CDR3 is CASSSAEGGGGTDTQYF. Here the CDR3 DNA reads TGTGCCAGCAGCTCTGCGGAAGGGGGAGGGGGCACAGATACGCAGTATTTT.

Many counts were recorded for this clonotype. J is TRBJ2-7 and V is TRBV2; 11 bases fit TRBD1. The CDR3 covers 14 residues. With V trimmed by 6 bases and J by 6 bases, 7 bases remained unmatched. The germline V gene has CDR1 SNHLY and CDR2 FYNNEI. The CDR3 spells CASRGTGGPLEQYF. The CDR3 DNA is TGTGCCAGCAGGGGGACAGGGGGGCCGCTCGAGCAGTACTTC.

This clonotype was seen a handful of times. The V gene is TRBV12-3 or TRBV12-4, the J gene TRBJ2-3; 9 bases match TRBD2. The V segment lost 1 base and the J segment 2 bases; nucleotides outside the gene matches: 4. This CDR3 has 16 residues. The CDR3 is CASSLDLAGNTDTQYF. CDR3 nucleotides: TGTGCCAGCAGTTTAGACCTAGCGGGGAACACAGATACGCAGTATTTT.